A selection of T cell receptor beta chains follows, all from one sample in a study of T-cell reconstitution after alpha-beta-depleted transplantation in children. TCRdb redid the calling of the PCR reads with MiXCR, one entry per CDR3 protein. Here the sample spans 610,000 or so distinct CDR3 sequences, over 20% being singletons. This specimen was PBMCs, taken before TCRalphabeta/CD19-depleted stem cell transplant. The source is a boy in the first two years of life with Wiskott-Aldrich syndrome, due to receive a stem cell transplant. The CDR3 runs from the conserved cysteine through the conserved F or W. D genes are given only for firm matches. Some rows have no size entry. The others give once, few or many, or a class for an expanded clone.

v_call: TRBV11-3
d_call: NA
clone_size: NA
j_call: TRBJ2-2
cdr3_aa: CASSHLQGGLNTGELFF
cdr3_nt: TGTGCCAGCAGCCATCTTCAGGGCGGACTTAACACCGGGGAGCTGTTTTTT

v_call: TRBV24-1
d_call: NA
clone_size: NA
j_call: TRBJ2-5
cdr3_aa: CATSDRRGGETQYF
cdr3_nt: TGTGCCACCAGTGATCGTCGGGGCGGGGAGACCCAGTACTTC

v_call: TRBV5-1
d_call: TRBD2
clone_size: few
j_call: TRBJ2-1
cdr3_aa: CASSLGSSGRINTYNEQFF
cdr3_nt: TGCGCCAGCAGCTTGGGATCTAGCGGGAGGATTAATACTTACAATGAGCAGTTCTTC

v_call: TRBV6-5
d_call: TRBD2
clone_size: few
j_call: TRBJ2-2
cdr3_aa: CASSYSPSGRLSAGELFF
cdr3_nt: TGTGCCAGCAGTTACTCGCCTAGCGGGAGACTCTCAGCCGGGGAGCTGTTTTTT

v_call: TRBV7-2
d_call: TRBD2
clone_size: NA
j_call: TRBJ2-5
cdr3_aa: CASRPGSGIGETQYF
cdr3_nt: TGTGCCAGCAGGCCTGGGAGCGGGATCGGCGAGACCCAGTACTTC

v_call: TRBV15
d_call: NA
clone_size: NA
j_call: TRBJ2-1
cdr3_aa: CATSRGFNEQFF
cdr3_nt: TGTGCCACCAGCAGAGGGTTCAATGAGCAGTTCTTC

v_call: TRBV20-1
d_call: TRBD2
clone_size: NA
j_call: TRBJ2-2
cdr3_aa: CSARRLADGNTGELFF
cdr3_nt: TGCAGTGCTAGACGACTAGCGGATGGGAACACCGGGGAGCTGTTTTTT

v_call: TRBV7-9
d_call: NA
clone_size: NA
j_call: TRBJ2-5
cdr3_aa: CASSRLRETQYF
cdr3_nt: TGTGCCAGCTCTCGACTTCGAGAGACCCAGTACTTC

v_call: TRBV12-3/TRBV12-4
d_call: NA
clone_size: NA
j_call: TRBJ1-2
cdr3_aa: CASRDGQGPYGYTF
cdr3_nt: TGTGCCAGCAGAGACGGGCAAGGCCCCTATGGCTACACCTTC

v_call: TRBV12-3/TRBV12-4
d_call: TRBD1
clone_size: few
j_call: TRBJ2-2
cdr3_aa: CASSLQGKNGELFF
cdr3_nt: TGTGCCAGCAGTCTACAGGGGAAGAACGGGGAGCTGTTTTTT

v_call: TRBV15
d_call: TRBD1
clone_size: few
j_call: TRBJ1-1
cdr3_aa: CATSRGQGATEAFF
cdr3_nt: TGTGCCACCAGCAGGGGACAGGGGGCTACTGAAGCTTTCTTT

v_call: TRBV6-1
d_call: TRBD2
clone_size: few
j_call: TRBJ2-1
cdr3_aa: CASSRSGRGTYNEQFF
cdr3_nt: TGTGCCAGCAGTAGGAGCGGGAGAGGCACCTACAATGAGCAGTTCTTC

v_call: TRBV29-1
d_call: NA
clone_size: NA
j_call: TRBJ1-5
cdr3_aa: CSVASGGNQPQHF
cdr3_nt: TGCAGCGTTGCCTCGGGGGGCAATCAGCCCCAGCATTTT

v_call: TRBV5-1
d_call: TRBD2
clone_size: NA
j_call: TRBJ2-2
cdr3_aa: CASSLAPSGSTGELFF
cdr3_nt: TGCGCCAGCAGCTTGGCCCCTAGCGGGAGCACCGGGGAGCTGTTTTTT

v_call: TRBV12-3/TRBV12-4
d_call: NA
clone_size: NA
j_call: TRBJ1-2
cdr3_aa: CASSFDQFGVGYTF
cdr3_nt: TGTGCCAGCAGTTTCGATCAGTTCGGCGTTGGCTACACCTTC

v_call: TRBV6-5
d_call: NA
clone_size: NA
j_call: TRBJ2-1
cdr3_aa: CASGSPPYNEQFF
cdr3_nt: TGTGCCAGCGGGAGCCCGCCCTACAATGAGCAGTTCTTC

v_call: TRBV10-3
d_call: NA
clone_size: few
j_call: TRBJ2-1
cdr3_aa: CAISESAPLGEQFF
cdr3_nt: TGTGCCATCAGTGAGTCTGCCCCCCTAGGGGAGCAGTTCTTC

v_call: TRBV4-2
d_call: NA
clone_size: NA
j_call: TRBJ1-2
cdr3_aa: CASSQGRGKGFYGYTF
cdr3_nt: TGTGCCAGCAGCCAAGGGAGGGGTAAGGGCTTCTATGGCTACACCTTC

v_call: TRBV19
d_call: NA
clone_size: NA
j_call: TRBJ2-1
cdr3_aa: CASSRQDEQFF
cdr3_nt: TGTGCCAGTAGTAGACAGGATGAGCAGTTCTTC

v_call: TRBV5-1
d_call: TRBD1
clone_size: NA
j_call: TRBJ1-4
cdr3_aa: CASSPGQGAAEKLFF
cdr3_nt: TGCGCCAGCAGCCCGGGACAGGGGGCGGCTGAAAAACTGTTTTTT

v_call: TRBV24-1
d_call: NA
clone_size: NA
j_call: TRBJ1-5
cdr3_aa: CATSGLISPLDSNQPQHF
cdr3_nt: TGTGCCACCAGTGGCTTGATCAGTCCTCTTGATAGCAATCAGCCCCAGCATTTT

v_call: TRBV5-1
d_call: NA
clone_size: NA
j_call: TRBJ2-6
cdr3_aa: CASSLIVSAGANVLTF
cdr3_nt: TGCGCCAGCAGCTTGATCGTCTCCGCTGGGGCCAACGTCCTGACTTTC

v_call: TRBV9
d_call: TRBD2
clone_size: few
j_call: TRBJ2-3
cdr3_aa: CASSVEGLADTDTQYF
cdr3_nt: TGTGCCAGCAGCGTAGAGGGGCTAGCGGACACAGATACGCAGTATTTT

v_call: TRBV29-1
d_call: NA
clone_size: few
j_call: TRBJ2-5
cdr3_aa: CSVKGGALNQETQYF
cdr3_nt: TGCAGCGTAAAAGGGGGAGCTCTAAATCAAGAGACCCAGTACTTC

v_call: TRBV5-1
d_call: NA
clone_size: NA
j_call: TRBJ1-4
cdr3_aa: CASSPLGGEEKLFF
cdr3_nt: TGCGCCAGCAGCCCGCTCGGGGGCGAGGAAAAACTGTTTTTT

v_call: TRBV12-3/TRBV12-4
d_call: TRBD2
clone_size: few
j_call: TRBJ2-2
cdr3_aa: CASSLLLAGPGELFF
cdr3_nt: TGTGCCAGCAGTTTGTTACTAGCGGGACCCGGGGAGCTGTTTTTT

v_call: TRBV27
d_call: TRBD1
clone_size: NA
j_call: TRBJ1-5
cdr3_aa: CASSRGQGGNQPQHF
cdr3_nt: TGTGCCAGCAGCCGAGGACAGGGCGGTAATCAGCCCCAGCATTTT

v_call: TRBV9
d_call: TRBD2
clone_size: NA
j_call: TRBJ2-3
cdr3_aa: CASSVGTSGLQSTDTQYF
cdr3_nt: TGTGCCAGCAGCGTGGGGACTAGCGGTCTTCAGAGCACAGATACGCAGTATTTT

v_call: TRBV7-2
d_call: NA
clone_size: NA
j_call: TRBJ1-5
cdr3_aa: CASSSSVGKNQPQHF
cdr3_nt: TGTGCCAGCAGCTCCTCCGTTGGGAAGAATCAGCCCCAGCATTTT

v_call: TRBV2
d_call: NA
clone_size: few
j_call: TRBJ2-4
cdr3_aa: CASRQSLGGNIQYF
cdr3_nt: TGTGCCAGCCGACAGTCGCTTGGGGGAAACATTCAGTACTTC

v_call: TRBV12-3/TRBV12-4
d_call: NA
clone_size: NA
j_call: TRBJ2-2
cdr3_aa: CASSPRRVAGELFF
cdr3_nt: TGTGCCAGCAGTCCCCGGAGGGTGGCCGGGGAGCTGTTTTTT

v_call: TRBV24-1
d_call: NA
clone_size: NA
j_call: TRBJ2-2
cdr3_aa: CACQTPNTGELFF
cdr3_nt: TGTGCCTGCCAGACACCGAACACCGGGGAGCTGTTTTTT

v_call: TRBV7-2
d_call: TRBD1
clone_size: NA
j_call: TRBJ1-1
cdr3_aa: CASNRPGQTIMNTEAFF
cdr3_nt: TGTGCCAGCAACCGTCCGGGACAGACAATCATGAACACTGAAGCTTTCTTT

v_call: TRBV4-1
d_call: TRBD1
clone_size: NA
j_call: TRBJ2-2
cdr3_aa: CASSPILTGGITGELFF
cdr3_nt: TGCGCCAGCAGCCCGATTCTGACAGGGGGCATCACCGGGGAGCTGTTTTTT

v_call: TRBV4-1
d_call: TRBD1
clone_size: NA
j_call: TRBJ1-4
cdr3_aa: CASSQDGAGGRGNEKLFF
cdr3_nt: TGCGCCAGCAGCCAAGACGGGGCAGGGGGTAGGGGGAATGAAAAACTGTTTTTT

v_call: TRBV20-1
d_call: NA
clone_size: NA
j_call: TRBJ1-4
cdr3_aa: CSARAGSANEKLFF
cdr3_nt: TGCAGTGCTAGAGCCGGGTCCGCAAATGAAAAACTGTTTTTT

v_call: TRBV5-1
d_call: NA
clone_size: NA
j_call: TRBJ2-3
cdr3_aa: CASSVEGTDTQYF
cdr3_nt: TGCGCCAGCAGCGTGGAGGGCACAGATACGCAGTATTTT

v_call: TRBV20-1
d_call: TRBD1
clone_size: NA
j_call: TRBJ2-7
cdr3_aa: CSAMQGAAEQYF
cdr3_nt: TGCAGTGCTATGCAGGGGGCAGCCGAGCAGTACTTC

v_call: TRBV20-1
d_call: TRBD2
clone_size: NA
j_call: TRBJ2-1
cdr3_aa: CSARDPRTSLNEQFF
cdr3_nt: TGCAGTGCTAGAGATCCTAGGACTAGCCTCAATGAGCAGTTCTTC

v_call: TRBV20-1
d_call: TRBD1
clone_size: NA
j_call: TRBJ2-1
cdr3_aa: CSARVPGRGSEQFF
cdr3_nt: TGCAGTGCTAGAGTCCCAGGCAGGGGGAGTGAGCAGTTCTTC

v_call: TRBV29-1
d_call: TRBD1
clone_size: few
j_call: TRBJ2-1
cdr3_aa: CSARTGGAYNEQFF
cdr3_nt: TGCAGCGCCCGGACAGGGGGCGCCTACAATGAGCAGTTCTTC

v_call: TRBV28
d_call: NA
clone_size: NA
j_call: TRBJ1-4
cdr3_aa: CASRDQTNEKLFF
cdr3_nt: TGTGCCAGCAGGGATCAAACTAATGAAAAACTGTTTTTT